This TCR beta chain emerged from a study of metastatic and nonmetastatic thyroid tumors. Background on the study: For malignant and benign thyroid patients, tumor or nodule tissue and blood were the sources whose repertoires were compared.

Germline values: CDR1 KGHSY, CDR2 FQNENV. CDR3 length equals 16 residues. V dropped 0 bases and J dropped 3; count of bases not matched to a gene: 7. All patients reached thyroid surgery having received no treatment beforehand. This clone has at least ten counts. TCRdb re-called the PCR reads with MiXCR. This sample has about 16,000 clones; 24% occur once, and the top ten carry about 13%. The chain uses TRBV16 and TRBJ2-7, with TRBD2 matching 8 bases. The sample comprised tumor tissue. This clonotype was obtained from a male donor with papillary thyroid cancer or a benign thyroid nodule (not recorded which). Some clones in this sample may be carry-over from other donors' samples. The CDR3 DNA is TGTGCCAGCAGCCAATCGCGGGGGGCAGGGGACTACGAGCAGTACTTC. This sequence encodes CASSQSRGAGDYEQYF.